This T cell receptor beta chain comes out of a study of blood T cell repertoires in COVID-19. Background on the study: Sources were T cells, B-cell-depleted T cells, or PBMCs; the material itself was cDNA or gDNA.

Seattle's cohort entered during active infection and was followed longitudinally. In the source study's methods: Amplification with reference gene primers provided the estimates of nucleated cell counts. Sequencing was performed with immunoSEQ multiplex PCR; in TCRdb, only in-frame clones are kept and a portion is missing. D and trimming were read from the DNA, whereas the V and J calls and clone size are those reported in that table. The data contain 210,000 or so clones, 75% to 85% of them seen just once; the ten biggest clones take up about 1.3%. Germline CDR1 reads SGHRS; CDR2 reads YFSETQ. The CDR3 is 14 amino acids. Trimming took off 0 bases at V and 4 bases at J, with 10 bases between the two ends.

The specimen sequenced was peripheral blood. The rearrangement joins TRBV5-1 to TRBJ1-1; perhaps TRBD1 as D (6 bases). The TCR comes from a woman between 25 and 40 years old with COVID-19, enrolled during active disease. The CDR3 loop is CASSLAGVGTEAFF. CDR3 in DNA: TGCGCCAGCAGCTTGGCAGGGGTGGGCACTGAAGCTTTCTTT.